The 19 T cell receptor beta chains below all came from one sample that was sequenced in a study of blood T cell repertoires in COVID-19. The method was immunoSEQ multiplex PCR; TCRdb's version includes in-frame clones alone and lacks a portion of them. The sample holds more than 95,000 clones; 80% are singletons and the top ten take 20% to 25%. The specimen sequenced was peripheral blood. The receptors were sampled from a human donor in a cohort sampled during active COVID-19.

This chain's CDR3 is CATSDGTSGRARTGELFF. For the CDR3, the DNA is TGTGCCACCAGTGACGGGACTAGCGGGAGGGCGCGAACCGGGGAGCTGTTTTTT. The chain is built from TRBV24-1 and TRBJ2-2, with 16 bases matching TRBD2. The CDR3 is 18 amino acids. The germline CDR1 and CDR2 sequences are KGHDR and SFDVKD. After removal of 4 bases from V and 5 bases from J, the junction contained 6 bases not matched to a gene.

The rearrangement links TRBV28 to TRBJ2-1; 7 bases agree with TRBD2. Germline values: CDR1 MDHEN, CDR2 SYDVKM. V was pared by 6 bases and J by 7 bases, with 9 bases of the junction left unmatched. This CDR3 is 14 amino acids long. CDR3 nucleotide sequence: TGTGCCAGCAGATTAGCGGGCTGGGGTAATGAGCAGTTCTTC. Translated: CASRLAGWGNEQFF.

The V gene is TRBV12-3 or TRBV12-4, the J gene TRBJ2-7; 7 nucleotides line up with TRBD1. The CDR3 runs to 12 residues. V was pared by 3 bases and J by 9 bases, with 5 bases of the junction left unmatched. CDR3 sequence: CASSFYRGVQYF. The CDR3 DNA reads TGTGCCAGCAGTTTTTACAGGGGCGTGCAGTACTTC.

The V call is TRBV7-3, the J call TRBJ1-2; 9 nucleotides match TRBD1. This CDR3 has 15 amino acids. Per the germline V gene, CDR1 is SGHTA and CDR2 is FQGTGA. Germline trimming cut 5 bases from V and 4 bases from J; bases unmatched to any gene: 8. CDR3 sequence reads: CASSPGQGWSYGYTF. The CDR3 coding sequence is TGTGCCAGCAGCCCGGGACAGGGATGGAGCTATGGCTACACCTTC.

CDR3 nucleotides: TGTGCCAGCAGCTTCCTTGGCGGGGGGGCCCAAGATACGCAGTATTTT. Its translation: CASSFLGGGAQDTQYF. The chain couples TRBV5-6 to TRBJ2-3, with TRBD2 matching 9 bases. V lost 2 bases, J lost 5 bases, and 9 bases stayed unmatched. The CDR3 is 16 amino acids. CDR1 and CDR2 from the germline V gene are SGHDT and YYEEEE.

Only one count was recorded for this clone. The chain carries TRBV5-1 and TRBJ1-2; 9 nucleotides agree with TRBD1. The J segment lost 6 bases and the V segment lost 4 bases, leaving 7 bases of the junction unmatched. The CDR3 consists of 14 residues. Germline V gene data show CDR1 as SGHRS and CDR2 as YFSETQ. In nucleotides, the CDR3 is TGCGCCAGCAGCGCCTGGACAGGGGACGATGGCTACACCTTC. This gives the protein CASSAWTGDDGYTF.

V is TRBV6-5 and J is TRBJ2-7; D perhaps matches TRBD1 (5 bases). V was cut by 6 bases and J by 3 bases, with 15 bases left in between. CDR3 size: 14 residues. CDR1 and CDR2 (germline): MNHEY, SVGAGI. In DNA, the CDR3 is TGTGCCAGCAGCTCGCCTTGGGGCGGCTACGAGCAGTACTTC. Residues: CASSSPWGGYEQYF.

The V call is TRBV9, the J call TRBJ1-1; D remains unclear. Germline-derived CDR1 and CDR2 are SGDLS and YYNGEE. The CDR3 is made up of 11 amino acids. V dropped 4 bases and J dropped 10 bases, with 11 bases sitting between them. In DNA form, the CDR3 reads TGTGCCAGCAGCACTAAGAGAGGAGCTTTCTTT. Protein sequence: CASSTKRGAFF.

The rearrangement uses TRBV6-2 or TRBV6-3 and TRBJ2-1; TRBD2 might be the D (5 bases). V was cut by 2 bases and J by 5 bases, with 22 bases left in between. The length of the CDR3 is 18 residues. Germline V lookup: CDR1 MNHEY, CDR2 SVGEGT. The CDR3 loop reads CASSYVFKRSLPHNEQFF. The CDR3 DNA reads as TGTGCCAGCAGTTACGTTTTTAAGCGGAGCTTACCCCACAATGAGCAGTTCTTC.

This sequence joins TRBV7-2 and TRBJ2-1; D remains ambiguous. The V gene's germline CDR1 is SGHTA and CDR2 FQGNSA. V lost 0 bases, J lost 2 bases, and 14 bases lay in between. The CDR3 contains 17 residues. In DNA form, the CDR3 reads TGTGCCAGCAGCTTAGCGCGGTACTCTTGGGCCTACAATGAGCAGTTCTTC. Translated: CASSLARYSWAYNEQFF.

J is TRBJ1-2 and V is TRBV19; 7 nucleotides agree with TRBD1. Looked up from germline, CDR1 is LNHDA and CDR2 is SQIVND (reference sequence). The length of the CDR3 is 12 residues. With V trimmed by 3 bases and J by 13 bases, 8 bases remained unmatched. The CDR3 loop is CASSMGGGGSTF. The CDR3, as DNA: TGTGCCAGTAGTATGGGAGGAGGGGGCAGCACCTTC.

The chain links TRBV7-9 to TRBJ2-1; 8 positions match TRBD2. The germline CDR1 and CDR2 sequences are SEHNR and FQNEAQ (reference sequence). J lost 11 bases, V lost 0 bases, and 6 bases had no gene match. The CDR3 extends over 14 amino acids. CDR3 DNA: TGTGCCAGCAGCTTAGCGGTGAGCGGGGGAAAGCAGTTCTTC. It translates to CASSLAVSGGKQFF.

The chain is built from TRBV25-1 and TRBJ2-3; TRBD1 might be the D (5 bases). V gave up 6 bases and J gave up 0 bases, with 10 bases separating them. The CDR3 runs to 14 residues. Germline loops: CDR1 MGHDK, CDR2 SYGVNS. The CDR3 DNA reads as TGTGCCAGCAGGGTGCAGGGAAGCACAGATACGCAGTATTTT. This gives the protein CASRVQGSTDTQYF.

The chain carries TRBV28 and TRBJ2-2; the D is unclear. The germline V and J ends were trimmed by 6 bases and 8 bases, with 10 bases remaining between them. The CDR3 has 12 residues. CDR1 MDHEN and CDR2 SYDVKM come from the germline V gene. CDR3 sequence: CASRSPGGELFF. The CDR3 bases are TGTGCCAGCAGATCACCCGGGGGGGAGCTGTTTTTT.

The chain is built from TRBV7-2 and TRBJ1-4; maybe TRBD1 (5 bases). The CDR3 is made up of 15 amino acids. V lost 0 bases and J 5 bases, leaving 10 bases between the germline ends. Germline lookup yields CDR1 SGHTA and CDR2 FQGNSA. The CDR3 loop is CASSLARDLNEKLFF. CDR3 DNA sequence: TGTGCCAGCAGCTTAGCGCGGGACCTCAATGAAAAACTGTTTTTT.

The sample holds a few counts of this clone. The rearrangement joins TRBV2 to TRBJ1-2, with 8 positions matching TRBD1. This CDR3 is 15 amino acids long. The junction had 6 bases not matched to a gene; V was cut back by 2 bases and J by 4 bases. Germline values: CDR1 SNHLY, CDR2 FYNNEI. The CDR3: CASSEWRTGSYGYTF. CDR3 DNA: TGTGCCAGCAGTGAATGGAGGACAGGGTCCTATGGCTACACCTTC.

The chain joins TRBV12-3 or TRBV12-4 to TRBJ2-7; 8 bases are shared with TRBD1. This CDR3 is 13 amino acids long. The V and J ends lost 5 bases and 3 bases, in that order; junction bases with no gene match: 3. As DNA, the CDR3 is TGTGCCAGCAGTCGGGACAGGAGCTACGAGCAGTACTTC. It specifies CASSRDRSYEQYF.

The chain uses TRBV6-5 and TRBJ2-1, with 7 bases matching TRBD1. CDR3 length equals 14 residues. The germline gives CDR1 MNHEY, CDR2 SVGAGI. V dropped 4 bases and J dropped 6; count of bases not matched to a gene: 6. CDR3 protein: CASSSGTVTNEQFF. CDR3 nucleotides: TGTGCCAGCAGTTCCGGGACAGTAACCAATGAGCAGTTCTTC.

The chain is built from TRBV6-2 or TRBV6-3 and TRBJ1-5; D is perhaps TRBD1 (5 bases). The V gene's germline CDR1 is MNHEY and CDR2 SVGEGT. This CDR3 is built from 15 residues. V dropped 1 base and J dropped 2 bases, with 9 bases sitting between them. The CDR3: CASSYLGRGNQPQHF. As DNA, the CDR3 is TGTGCCAGCAGTTACTTAGGCAGGGGCAATCAGCCCCAGCATTTT.